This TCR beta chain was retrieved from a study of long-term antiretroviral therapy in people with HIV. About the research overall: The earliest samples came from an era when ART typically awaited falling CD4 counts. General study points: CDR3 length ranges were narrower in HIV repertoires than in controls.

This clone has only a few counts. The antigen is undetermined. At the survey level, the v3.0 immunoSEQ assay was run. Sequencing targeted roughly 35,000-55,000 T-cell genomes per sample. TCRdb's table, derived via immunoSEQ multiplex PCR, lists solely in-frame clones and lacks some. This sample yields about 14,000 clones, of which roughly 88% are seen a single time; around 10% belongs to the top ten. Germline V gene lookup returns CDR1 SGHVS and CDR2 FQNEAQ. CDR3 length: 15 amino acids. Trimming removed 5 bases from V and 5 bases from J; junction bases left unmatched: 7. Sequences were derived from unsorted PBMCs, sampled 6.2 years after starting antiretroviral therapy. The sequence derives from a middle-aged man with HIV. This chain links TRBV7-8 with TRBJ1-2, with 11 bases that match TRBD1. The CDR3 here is CASSGMDRGPYGYTF. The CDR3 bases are TGTGCCAGCAGCGGGATGGACAGGGGGCCGTATGGCTACACCTTC.